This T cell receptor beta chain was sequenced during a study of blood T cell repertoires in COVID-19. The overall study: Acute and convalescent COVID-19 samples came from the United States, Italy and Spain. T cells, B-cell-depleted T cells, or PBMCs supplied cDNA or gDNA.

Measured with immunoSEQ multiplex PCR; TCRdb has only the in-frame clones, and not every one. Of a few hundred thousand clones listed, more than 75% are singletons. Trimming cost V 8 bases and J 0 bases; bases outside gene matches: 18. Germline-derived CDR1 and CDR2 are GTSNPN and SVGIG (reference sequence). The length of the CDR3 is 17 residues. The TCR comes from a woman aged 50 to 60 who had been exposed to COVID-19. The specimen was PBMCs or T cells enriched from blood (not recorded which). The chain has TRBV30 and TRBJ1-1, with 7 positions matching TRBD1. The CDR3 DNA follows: TGTGCCGGACAACCCCTGGACCTGGGACAGTTGAACACTGAAGCTTTCTTT. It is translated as CAGQPLDLGQLNTEAFF.